Listed below are T cell receptor beta chains from one sample, sequenced in a study of CD8 T cells in Susac syndrome. TCRdb independently ran MiXCR on the immunoSEQ multiplex PCR reads; one entry per CDR3 protein. Of 200,000 to 250,000 distinct CDR3 sequences in the sample, approximately 95% were seen once. The sequenced sample consisted of CD4+ T cells from PBMCs. The receptors shown here come from a human donor with multiple sclerosis. CDR3s include the opening cysteine and the closing phenylalanine or tryptophan. The D gene is left open where the match is weak. Size values are once, few and many counts, or a class for expanded clones, and some rows have none.

V gene: TRBV20-1
J gene: TRBJ2-2
clone size: once
D gene: TRBD2
CDR3 protein: CSARERERAGELFF
CDR3 DNA: TGCAGTGCTAGAGAGCGGGAGCGCGCCGGGGAGCTGTTTTTT

V gene: TRBV29-1
J gene: TRBJ2-6
clone size: NA
D gene: TRBD1
CDR3 protein: CSVVDREFSGANVLTF
CDR3 DNA: TGCAGCGTTGTAGACAGGGAGTTCTCTGGGGCCAACGTCCTGACTTTC

V gene: TRBV30
J gene: TRBJ1-2
clone size: once
D gene: NA
CDR3 protein: CAWSVVGVVYYGYTF
CDR3 DNA: TGTGCCTGGAGTGTAGTGGGGGTGGTATACTATGGCTACACCTTC

V gene: TRBV7-9
J gene: TRBJ2-3
clone size: NA
D gene: TRBD2
CDR3 protein: CASGTRGKLDTQYF
CDR3 DNA: TGTGCCAGCGGGACTAGAGGGAAGTTAGATACGCAGTATTTT

V gene: TRBV20-1
J gene: TRBJ1-2
clone size: NA
D gene: NA
CDR3 protein: CSADPQGDYGYTF
CDR3 DNA: TGCAGTGCTGATCCCCAGGGAGACTATGGCTACACCTTC

V gene: TRBV20-1
J gene: TRBJ2-7
clone size: NA
D gene: TRBD1
CDR3 protein: CSARPGTGPYGEQYF
CDR3 DNA: TGCAGTGCTAGACCAGGGACAGGGCCATACGGCGAGCAGTACTTC

V gene: TRBV20-1
J gene: TRBJ2-7
clone size: NA
D gene: TRBD2
CDR3 protein: CSARDYREGRYEQYF
CDR3 DNA: TGCAGTGCTAGAGATTACCGGGAGGGTCGCTACGAGCAGTACTTC

V gene: TRBV6-6
J gene: TRBJ2-1
clone size: NA
D gene: TRBD2
CDR3 protein: CASRPLAGVPDEQFF
CDR3 DNA: TGTGCCAGCAGACCTCTAGCGGGGGTTCCGGATGAGCAGTTCTTC

V gene: TRBV18
J gene: TRBJ2-7
clone size: NA
D gene: TRBD2
CDR3 protein: CASSPPGLAGAIYEQYF
CDR3 DNA: TGTGCCAGCTCACCACCGGGACTAGCGGGGGCCATCTACGAGCAGTACTTC

V gene: TRBV5-1
J gene: TRBJ2-7
clone size: NA
D gene: NA
CDR3 protein: CASSFGSNSYEQYF
CDR3 DNA: TGCGCCAGCAGCTTTGGCAGTAATTCCTACGAGCAGTACTTC

V gene: TRBV14
J gene: TRBJ2-3
clone size: NA
D gene: TRBD2
CDR3 protein: CASSPDLAGSTDTQYF
CDR3 DNA: TGTGCCAGCAGCCCGGACCTAGCGGGGAGCACAGATACGCAGTATTTT

V gene: TRBV6-6
J gene: TRBJ1-2
clone size: NA
D gene: NA
CDR3 protein: CASSYSIGGDGGYTF
CDR3 DNA: TGTGCCAGCAGTTACTCGATCGGGGGCGATGGGGGCTACACCTTC

V gene: TRBV9
J gene: TRBJ2-1
clone size: NA
D gene: NA
CDR3 protein: CASSRGSRSNEQFF
CDR3 DNA: TGTGCCAGCAGCCGGGGGTCCCGTTCCAATGAGCAGTTCTTC

V gene: TRBV28
J gene: TRBJ2-7
clone size: NA
D gene: TRBD1
CDR3 protein: CASRSTGSHEQYF
CDR3 DNA: TGTGCCAGCAGATCGACAGGGTCCCACGAGCAGTACTTC

V gene: TRBV6-6
J gene: TRBJ2-3
clone size: NA
D gene: NA
CDR3 protein: CASSYYGSSTDTQYF
CDR3 DNA: TGTGCCAGCAGTTACTACGGATCTAGCACAGATACGCAGTATTTT

V gene: TRBV25-1
J gene: TRBJ1-1
clone size: NA
D gene: NA
CDR3 protein: CASRPLGTDTEAFF
CDR3 DNA: TGTGCCAGCAGGCCCCTGGGAACGGACACTGAAGCTTTCTTT

V gene: TRBV27
J gene: TRBJ2-3
clone size: NA
D gene: NA
CDR3 protein: CASSPGGFRGTMDTQYF
CDR3 DNA: TGTGCCAGCAGCCCCGGGGGGTTCAGGGGGACCATGGATACGCAGTATTTT

V gene: TRBV18
J gene: TRBJ2-3
clone size: NA
D gene: NA
CDR3 protein: CASSPRREEGADTQYF
CDR3 DNA: TGTGCCAGCTCACCGCGACGGGAAGAGGGGGCAGATACGCAGTATTTT

V gene: TRBV5-4
J gene: TRBJ2-1
clone size: NA
D gene: TRBD1
CDR3 protein: CASGDSPGSYNEQFF
CDR3 DNA: TGTGCCAGCGGGGACAGTCCCGGCTCCTACAATGAGCAGTTCTTC

V gene: TRBV5-4
J gene: TRBJ2-3
clone size: NA
D gene: TRBD2
CDR3 protein: CASSLEGLAGGYSTDTQYF
CDR3 DNA: TGTGCCAGCAGCTTGGAGGGACTAGCGGGGGGGTATTCCACAGATACGCAGTATTTT

V gene: TRBV20-1
J gene: TRBJ2-7
clone size: NA
D gene: NA
CDR3 protein: CSAGGSSAQQYF
CDR3 DNA: TGCAGTGCTGGAGGATCCAGCGCTCAGCAGTACTTC

V gene: TRBV5-4
J gene: TRBJ2-3
clone size: NA
D gene: TRBD2
CDR3 protein: CASSLELAGTTDTQYF
CDR3 DNA: TGTGCCAGCAGCTTGGAACTAGCGGGGACCACAGATACGCAGTATTTT